Listed below are T cell receptor beta chains from one sample, sequenced in a study of blood T cells in healthy people across ages. TCRdb itself ran the 5' RACE reads through MiXCR, one entry per CDR3 protein. Among 780,000 or so distinct CDR3 sequences, 40% to 65% were seen once, and the ten largest hold about 42%. The sample was blood. All receptors derive from a man older than 75 in good health. Both conserved end residues are part of each CDR3. Fields, in order: D gene, clone size, V gene, J gene, CDR3 DNA, CDR3 protein. The D gene is left open where the match is weak. Clone size is stated in some rows and not others, as once, few, many or a class when expanded.

D: TRBD2; size: -; V: TRBV5-1; J: TRBJ2-1; DNA: TGCGCCAGCAGCCCATCAGGGCCTAGCGGGATCTATGAGCAGTTCTTC; CDR3: CASSPSGPSGIYEQFF
D: -; size: few; V: TRBV13; J: TRBJ2-7; DNA: TGTGCCAGCAGCCCCGACTCCCGTTTGAACGAGCAGTACTTC; CDR3: CASSPDSRLNEQYF
D: TRBD2; size: -; V: TRBV5-1; J: TRBJ2-3; DNA: TGCGCCAGCAGCTCTGGACTAGCGGGAGGACTAAGCACAGATACGCAGTATTTT; CDR3: CASSSGLAGGLSTDTQYF
D: -; size: -; V: TRBV3-1; J: TRBJ2-5; DNA: TGTGCCAGCAGCCTCTGGGGGGCGGAAGAGACCCAGTACTTC; CDR3: CASSLWGAEETQYF
D: -; size: -; V: TRBV27; J: TRBJ2-1; DNA: TGTGCCAGCAAACCTGGGTGGCTAGCGACAGACAATGAGCAGTTCTTC; CDR3: CASKPGWLATDNEQFF
D: TRBD2; size: -; V: TRBV4-1; J: TRBJ2-3; DNA: TGCGCCAGCAGCCAAGATCCGAGACTAGCGGGGGATACGCAGTATTTT; CDR3: CASSQDPRLAGDTQYF
D: -; size: -; V: TRBV9; J: TRBJ2-2; DNA: TGTGCCAGCAGCGTAGAGAACCTTAATGTGTGGGTAACGAACACCGGGGAGCTGTTTTTT; CDR3: CASSVENLNVWVTNTGELFF
D: TRBD2; size: -; V: TRBV10-3; J: TRBJ2-5; DNA: TGTGCCATCAGTGGTTTGCGGGACGGGGGGGAGACCCAGTACTTC; CDR3: CAISGLRDGGETQYF
D: -; size: -; V: TRBV7-9; J: TRBJ2-7; DNA: TGTGCCAGCAGCTCCCGATTTGAGGAGGGCGAGCAGTACTTC; CDR3: CASSSRFEEGEQYF
D: -; size: -; V: TRBV20-1; J: TRBJ1-2; DNA: TGCAGTGCTAGCCCCGGTGGCACCAACTATGGCTACACCTTC; CDR3: CSASPGGTNYGYTF
D: TRBD1; size: -; V: TRBV10-3; J: TRBJ2-6; DNA: TGTGCCATCAGTCCGACAGGGGATCGGTCTGGGGCCAACGTCCTGACTTTC; CDR3: CAISPTGDRSGANVLTF
D: -; size: -; V: TRBV10-3; J: TRBJ2-7; DNA: TGTGCCATCAGTGATAGTAACGAGCAGTACTTC; CDR3: CAISDSNEQYF
D: -; size: -; V: TRBV2; J: TRBJ2-6; DNA: TGTGCCAGCAGTGGGGCTGGGGCCAACGTCCTGACTTTC; CDR3: CASSGAGANVLTF
D: -; size: -; V: TRBV9; J: TRBJ2-5; DNA: TGTGCCAGCAGCGTAGCTCCGCAGAATAGGGAGACCCAGTACTTC; CDR3: CASSVAPQNRETQYF
D: -; size: -; V: TRBV20-1; J: TRBJ2-1; DNA: TGCAGTGCTAGAGGTCAGAGCTCCTACAATGAGCAGTTCTTC; CDR3: CSARGQSSYNEQFF
D: TRBD2; size: -; V: TRBV12-3/TRBV12-4; J: TRBJ2-3; DNA: TGTGCCAGCAGACCTTCGGGACTAGCGGGACACAGATACGCGTATTTT; CDR3: CASRPSGLAGHRYAYF
D: -; size: -; V: TRBV28; J: TRBJ2-3; DNA: TGTGCCAGCAGTATCGGACAGAAGCACAGAGACGCGTATTTT; CDR3: CASSIGQKHRDAYF
D: -; size: -; V: TRBV9; J: TRBJ2-5; DNA: TGTGCCAGCAGCGTAGGTTTAGTACCCCAGGCGGGGTCGGAGACCCAGTACTTC; CDR3: CASSVGLVPQAGSETQYF
D: -; size: few; V: TRBV5-1; J: TRBJ2-5; DNA: TGCGCCAGCGGACCCTCGGAGACCCAGTACTTC; CDR3: CASGPSETQYF
D: -; size: -; V: TRBV6-4; J: TRBJ2-7; DNA: TGTGCCAGCAGCACCGAACAGGGCTCCTACGAGCAGTACTTC; CDR3: CASSTEQGSYEQYF
D: -; size: few; V: TRBV29-1; J: TRBJ2-7; DNA: TGCAGCGTGGTGGCAGGGGCCTACGAGCAGTACTTC; CDR3: CSVVAGAYEQYF
D: -; size: -; V: TRBV29-1; J: TRBJ2-6; DNA: TGCAGCGTTAGGTCGCCGAGAGCGGGCTCTGGGGCCAACGTCCTGACTTTC; CDR3: CSVRSPRAGSGANVLTF
D: TRBD2; size: -; V: TRBV24-1; J: TRBJ2-3; DNA: TGTGCCACCAGTGATTTCCCTACTAGCGGGAGGAGTCCGCAACGCGCGTATTTT; CDR3: CATSDFPTSGRSPQRAYF
D: -; size: -; V: TRBV20-1; J: TRBJ2-4; DNA: TGCAGTGCTTGGCCTATATTCGACAGGGAGGGAAACATTCAGTACTTC; CDR3: CSAWPIFDREGNIQYF
D: TRBD1; size: -; V: TRBV9; J: TRBJ2-1; DNA: TGTGCCAGCAGCGTAGGTGCCGGGACAGGGAACAATGAGCAGTTCTTC; CDR3: CASSVGAGTGNNEQFF
D: -; size: -; V: TRBV7-9; J: TRBJ2-1; DNA: TGTGCCACCGTGTTCTTAAGCGCTTTCTCCTACAATGAGCAGTTCTTC; CDR3: CATVFLSAFSYNEQFF
D: -; size: -; V: TRBV27; J: TRBJ2-4; DNA: TGTGCCAGCAGTTTAACGCCGGGGGTCCTGCCGGCCTACGGGCAGTACTTC; CDR3: CASSLTPGVLPAYGQYF
D: -; size: once; V: TRBV20-1; J: TRBJ1-5; DNA: TGCGGTGCTACTACAGGGATTAGCAGCAGCAATCAGCCCCAGCATTTT; CDR3: CGATTGISSSNQPQHF
D: TRBD2; size: few; V: TRBV11-1; J: TRBJ2-7; DNA: TGTGCCAGCAGCTTATCGGTAGCGAGCGGGAGTAACGAGCAGTACTTC; CDR3: CASSLSVASGSNEQYF
D: TRBD2; size: -; V: TRBV29-1; J: TRBJ2-1; DNA: TGCAGCGTTGGGGGACTAGCTCGCAGTGAGCAGTTCTTT; CDR3: CSVGGLARSEQFF
D: -; size: -; V: TRBV24-1; J: TRBJ2-2; DNA: TGTGCCACCAGTGATTTGCGGCCCAACACCGGGGAGCTGTTTTTT; CDR3: CATSDLRPNTGELFF
D: -; size: few; V: TRBV6-5; J: TRBJ2-7; DNA: TGTGCCAGCTGGGCCCTTGGGGGCTCCTACGAGCAGTACTTC; CDR3: CASWALGGSYEQYF
D: TRBD2; size: -; V: TRBV25-1; J: TRBJ2-3; DNA: TGTGCCAGCAGTGAGCACAGCGGACTAGCGGGAGGCCTGGCGCAGTATTTT; CDR3: CASSEHSGLAGGLAQYF
D: -; size: -; V: TRBV21-1; J: TRBJ1-5; DNA: TGTGCCAGCAGTGCTCACAATCAGCCCCAGCATTTT; CDR3: CASSAHNQPQHF
D: TRBD1; size: -; V: TRBV12-3/TRBV12-4; J: TRBJ2-2; DNA: TGTGCCAGCAGCCGGGGACAGGCTGGCGCCGGGGAGCTGTTTTTT; CDR3: CASSRGQAGAGELFF
D: TRBD1; size: -; V: TRBV10-3; J: TRBJ1-6; DNA: TGTGCCATCAGTGAGCCAGGGGGGATCTCCTATAATTCACCCCTCCACTTT; CDR3: CAISEPGGISYNSPLHF
D: TRBD2; size: -; V: TRBV9; J: TRBJ2-1; DNA: TGTGCCAGCAGCCCTCTAGCGGGAGGAGGCCACAATGAGCAGTTCTTC; CDR3: CASSPLAGGGHNEQFF
D: -; size: -; V: TRBV10-3; J: TRBJ1-2; DNA: TGTGCCATCAGCCACTCGGGTCCGCCCGGCTACACCTTC; CDR3: CAISHSGPPGYTF
D: -; size: -; V: TRBV11-2; J: TRBJ2-1; DNA: TGTGCCAGCAGCTTAGACCGGATTAACAATGAGCAGTTCTTC; CDR3: CASSLDRINNEQFF
D: -; size: -; V: TRBV6-2/TRBV6-3; J: TRBJ2-1; DNA: TGTGCCAGCAGTAGGAGGGAGGCTTACAATGAGCAGTTCTTC; CDR3: CASSRREAYNEQFF
D: -; size: -; V: TRBV5-1; J: TRBJ2-5; DNA: TGCGCCAGCAGCTGGGGGACACCGGGAGAGACCCAGTACTTC; CDR3: CASSWGTPGETQYF
D: TRBD2; size: few; V: TRBV7-2; J: TRBJ2-1; DNA: TGTGCCAGCAGCTTAGGGGGACTAGTTAGAGTGAATGAGCAGTTCTTC; CDR3: CASSLGGLVRVNEQFF
D: -; size: -; V: TRBV21-1; J: TRBJ1-2; DNA: TGTGCCAGCAGCTCTCGAGGAGCTACGAACTATGGCTACACCTTC; CDR3: CASSSRGATNYGYTF
D: -; size: -; V: TRBV7-2; J: TRBJ2-1; DNA: TGTGCCAGCAGCTTATCCCACGGAGTGAATGAGCAGTTCTTC; CDR3: CASSLSHGVNEQFF
D: TRBD1; size: few; V: TRBV9; J: TRBJ2-7; DNA: TGTGCCAGCAGCGTAGGGACAGGGCAAACCTACGAGCAGTACTTC; CDR3: CASSVGTGQTYEQYF
D: -; size: -; V: TRBV6-8; J: TRBJ2-7; DNA: TGTGCCAGCAGTTACTCTTGGCGGTTCCACGAGCAGTACTTC; CDR3: CASSYSWRFHEQYF
D: -; size: few; V: TRBV11-2; J: TRBJ2-7; DNA: TGTGCCAGCAGCTTACTAGGGACGAGAAACGAGCAGTACTTC; CDR3: CASSLLGTRNEQYF
D: TRBD2; size: -; V: TRBV24-1; J: TRBJ2-1; DNA: TGTGCCACCAGTGATACCGGGACTAGTAACAATGAGCAGTTCTTC; CDR3: CATSDTGTSNNEQFF
D: -; size: -; V: TRBV7-3; J: TRBJ2-1; DNA: TGTGCCAGCAGCCCGGCCCCCGGCCTGCCCGAGCAGTTCTTC; CDR3: CASSPAPGLPEQFF
D: TRBD2; size: -; V: TRBV20-1; J: TRBJ2-3; DNA: TGCAGTGCTAATAGCGGGAGGGCCCCAGATACGCAGTATTTT; CDR3: CSANSGRAPDTQYF
D: TRBD1; size: -; V: TRBV6-1; J: TRBJ2-5; DNA: TGTGCCAGCAGCAGGGTGTCCGCACAGGGGGGACGGCAAGAGACCCAGTACTTC; CDR3: CASSRVSAQGGRQETQYF
D: -; size: few; V: TRBV7-3; J: TRBJ2-5; DNA: TGTGCCAGCAGCCCGACGGGCTGGGGAGGAGAGACCCAGTACTTC; CDR3: CASSPTGWGGETQYF
D: TRBD2; size: -; V: TRBV6-5; J: TRBJ2-5; DNA: TGTGCCAGCAGTTACGGGATTCCGACTAGCGGACAAGAGACCCAGTACTTC; CDR3: CASSYGIPTSGQETQYF
D: TRBD1; size: -; V: TRBV28; J: TRBJ1-5; DNA: TGTGCCAGCAGTTTCAGACGACAGGGGCGCAATCAGCCCCAGCATTTT; CDR3: CASSFRRQGRNQPQHF